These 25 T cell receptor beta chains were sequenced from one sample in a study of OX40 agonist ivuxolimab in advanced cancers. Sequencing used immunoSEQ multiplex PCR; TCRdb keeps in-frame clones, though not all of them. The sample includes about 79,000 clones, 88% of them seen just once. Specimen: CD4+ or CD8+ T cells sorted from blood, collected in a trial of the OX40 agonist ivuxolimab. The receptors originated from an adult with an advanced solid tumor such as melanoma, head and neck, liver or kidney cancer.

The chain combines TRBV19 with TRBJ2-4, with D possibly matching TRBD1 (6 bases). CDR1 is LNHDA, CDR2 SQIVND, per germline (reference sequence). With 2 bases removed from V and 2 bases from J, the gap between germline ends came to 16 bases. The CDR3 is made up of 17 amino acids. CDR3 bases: TGTGCCAGTAGTATATTAGGGCAGGGGTTAACCAAAAACATTCAGTACTTC. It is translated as CASSILGQGLTKNIQYF. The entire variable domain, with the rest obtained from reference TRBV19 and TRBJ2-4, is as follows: DGGITQSPKYLFRKEGQNVTLSCEQNLNHDAMYWYRQDPGQGLRLIYYSQIVNDFQKGDIAEGYSVSREKKESFPLTVTSAQKNPTAFYLCASSILGQGLTKNIQYFGAGTRLSVL.

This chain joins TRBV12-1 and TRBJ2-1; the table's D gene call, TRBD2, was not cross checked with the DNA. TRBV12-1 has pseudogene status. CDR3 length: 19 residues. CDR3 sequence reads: CASSHEPMTSGRGHGEQFF. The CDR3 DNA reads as TGTGCCAGCAGCCACGAACCTATGACTAGCGGGAGGGGACACGGTGAGCAGTTCTTC.

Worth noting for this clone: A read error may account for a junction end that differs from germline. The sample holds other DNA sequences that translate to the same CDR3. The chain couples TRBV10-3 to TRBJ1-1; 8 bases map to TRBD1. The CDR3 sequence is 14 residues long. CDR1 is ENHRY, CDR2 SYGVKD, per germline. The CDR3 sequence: CAISGQGMNTEAFF. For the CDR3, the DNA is TGTGCCATCAGTGGACAGGGGATGAACACTGAAGCCTTCTTT.

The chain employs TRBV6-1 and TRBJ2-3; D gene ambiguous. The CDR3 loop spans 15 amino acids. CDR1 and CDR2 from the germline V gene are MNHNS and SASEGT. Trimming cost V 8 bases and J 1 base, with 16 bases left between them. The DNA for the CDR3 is TGTGCCAGCCAGAGGAGTGGGTTTGGCACAGATACGCAGTATTTT. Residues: CASQRSGFGTDTQYF.

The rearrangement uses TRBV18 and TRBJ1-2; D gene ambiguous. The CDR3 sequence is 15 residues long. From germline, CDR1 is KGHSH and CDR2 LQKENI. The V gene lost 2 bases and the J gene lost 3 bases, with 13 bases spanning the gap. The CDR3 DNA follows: TGTGCCAGCTCACCATCTCGAGAGGGTTACTATGGCTACACCTTC. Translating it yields CASSPSREGYYGYTF. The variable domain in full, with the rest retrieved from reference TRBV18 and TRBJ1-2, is NAGVMQNPRHLVRRRGQEARLRCSPMKGHSHVYWYRQLPEEGLKFMVYLQKENIIDESGMPKERFSAEFPKEGPSILRIQQVVRGDSAAYFCASSPSREGYYGYTFGSGTRLTVV.

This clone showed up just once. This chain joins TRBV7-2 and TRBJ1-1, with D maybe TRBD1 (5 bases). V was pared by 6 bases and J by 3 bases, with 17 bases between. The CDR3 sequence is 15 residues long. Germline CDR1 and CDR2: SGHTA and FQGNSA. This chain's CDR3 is CASRKQDSGDTEAFF. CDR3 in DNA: TGTGCCAGCAGGAAACAGGACTCCGGGGACACTGAAGCTTTCTTT.

The CDR3 sequence is CASSGGLAAGELFF. The DNA of the CDR3 is TGTGCCAGCAGCGGAGGACTAGCCGCCGGGGAGCTGTTTTTT. The genes are TRBV7-6 and TRBJ2-2; TRBD2 matches at 8 bases. The CDR3 runs to 14 residues. Germline loops: CDR1 SGHVS, CDR2 FNYEAQ. The V and J ends lost 5 bases and 6 bases, in that order; junction bases with no gene match: 5. Full variable domain (rest looked up from reference TRBV7-6 and TRBJ2-2): GAGVSQSPRYKVTKRGQDVALRCDPISGHVSLYWYRQALGQGPEFLTYFNYEAQQDKSGLPNDRFSAERPEGSISTLTIQRTEQRDSAMYRCASSGGLAAGELFFGEGSRLTVL.

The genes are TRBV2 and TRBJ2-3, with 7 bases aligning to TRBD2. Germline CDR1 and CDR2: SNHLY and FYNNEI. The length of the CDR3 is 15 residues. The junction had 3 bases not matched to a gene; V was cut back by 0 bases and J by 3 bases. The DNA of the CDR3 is TGTGCCAGCAGTGAAGCTGGGGGGGTAACAGATACGCAGTATTTT. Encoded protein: CASSEAGGVTDTQYF.

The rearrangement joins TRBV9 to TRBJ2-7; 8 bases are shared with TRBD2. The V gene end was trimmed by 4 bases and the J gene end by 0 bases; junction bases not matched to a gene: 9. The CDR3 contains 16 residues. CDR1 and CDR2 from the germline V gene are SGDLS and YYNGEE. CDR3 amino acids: CASSPRGSGTSYEQYF. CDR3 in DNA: TGTGCCAGCAGCCCCCGGGGTAGCGGGACCTCCTACGAGCAGTACTTC.

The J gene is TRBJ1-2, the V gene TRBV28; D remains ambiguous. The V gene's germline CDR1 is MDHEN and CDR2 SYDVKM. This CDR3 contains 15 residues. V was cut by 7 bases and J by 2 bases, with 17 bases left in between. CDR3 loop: CASIPMVGGNYGYTF. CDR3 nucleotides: TGTGCCAGCATTCCCATGGTGGGAGGGAACTATGGCTACACCTTC.

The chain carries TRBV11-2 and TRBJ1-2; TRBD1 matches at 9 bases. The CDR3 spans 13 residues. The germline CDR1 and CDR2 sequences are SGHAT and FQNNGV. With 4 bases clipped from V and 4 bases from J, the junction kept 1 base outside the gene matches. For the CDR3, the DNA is TGTGCCAGCAGCTCGACAGGGGGCTATGGCTACACCTTC. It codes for CASSSTGGYGYTF.

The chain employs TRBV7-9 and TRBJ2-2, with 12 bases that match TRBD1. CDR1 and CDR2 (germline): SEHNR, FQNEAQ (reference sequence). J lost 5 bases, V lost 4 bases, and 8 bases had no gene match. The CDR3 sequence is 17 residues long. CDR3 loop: CASSSAGTGGNTGELFF. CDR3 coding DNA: TGTGCCAGCAGCTCGGCGGGGACAGGGGGCAATACCGGGGAGCTGTTTTTT. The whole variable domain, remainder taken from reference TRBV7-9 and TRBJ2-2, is DTGVSQNPRHKITKRGQNVTFRCDPISEHNRLYWYRQTLGQGPEFLTYFQNEAQLEKSRLLSDRFSAERPKGSFSTLEIQRTEQGDSAMYLCASSSAGTGGNTGELFFGEGSRLTVL.

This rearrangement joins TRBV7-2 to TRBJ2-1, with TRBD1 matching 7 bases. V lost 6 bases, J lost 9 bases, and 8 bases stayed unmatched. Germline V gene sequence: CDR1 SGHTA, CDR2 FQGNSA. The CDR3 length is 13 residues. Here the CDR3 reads CASREDRVGEQFF. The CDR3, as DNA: TGTGCCAGCAGGGAAGACAGGGTGGGTGAGCAGTTCTTC. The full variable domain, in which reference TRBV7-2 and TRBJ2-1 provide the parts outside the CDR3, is GAGVSQSPSNKVTEKGKDVELRCDPISGHTALYWYRQSLGQGLEFLIYFQGNSAPDKSGLPSDRFSAERTGGSVSTLTIQRTQQEDSAVYLCASREDRVGEQFFGPGTRLTVL.

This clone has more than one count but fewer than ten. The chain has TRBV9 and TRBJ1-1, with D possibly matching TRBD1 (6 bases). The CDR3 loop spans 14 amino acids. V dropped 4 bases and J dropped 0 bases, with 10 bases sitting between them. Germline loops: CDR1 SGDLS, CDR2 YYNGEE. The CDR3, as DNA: TGTGCCAGCAGCAGGGGGTGGATGAACACTGAAGCTTTCTTT. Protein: CASSRGWMNTEAFF.

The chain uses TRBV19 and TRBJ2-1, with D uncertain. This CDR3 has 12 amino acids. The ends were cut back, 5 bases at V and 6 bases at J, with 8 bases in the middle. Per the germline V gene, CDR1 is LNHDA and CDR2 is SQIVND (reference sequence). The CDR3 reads CASSQFTNEQFF. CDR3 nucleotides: TGTGCCAGTAGTCAGTTTACCAATGAGCAGTTCTTC.

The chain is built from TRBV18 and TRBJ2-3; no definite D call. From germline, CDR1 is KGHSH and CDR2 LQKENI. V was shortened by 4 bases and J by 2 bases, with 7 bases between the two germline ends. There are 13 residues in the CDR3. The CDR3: CASSLPNTDTQYF. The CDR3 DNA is TGTGCCAGCTCACTACCGAACACAGATACGCAGTATTTT.

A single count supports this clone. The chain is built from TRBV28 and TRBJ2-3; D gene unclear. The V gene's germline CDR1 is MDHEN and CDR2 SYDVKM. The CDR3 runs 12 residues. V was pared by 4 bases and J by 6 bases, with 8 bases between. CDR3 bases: TGTGCCAGCAGTTGGGTCTCGGATACGCAGTATTTT. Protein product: CASSWVSDTQYF.

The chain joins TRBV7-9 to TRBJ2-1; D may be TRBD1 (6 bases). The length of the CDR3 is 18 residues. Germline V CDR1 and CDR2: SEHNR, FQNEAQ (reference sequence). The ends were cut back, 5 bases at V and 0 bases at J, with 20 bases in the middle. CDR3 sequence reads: CASSRWDNRGTSYNEQFF. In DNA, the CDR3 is TGTGCCAGCAGCCGTTGGGACAATCGTGGAACCTCCTACAATGAGCAGTTCTTC.

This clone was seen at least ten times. CDR3 loop: CASSQVQGTGTNYEQYF. The CDR3 DNA reads TGCGCCAGCAGCCAAGTGCAGGGTACCGGGACCAACTACGAGCAGTACTTC. This chain uses TRBV4-1 with TRBJ2-7, with D tentatively TRBD1 or TRBD2 (5 bases each). The V gene lost 1 base and the J gene lost 3 bases, with 19 bases spanning the gap. CDR1 is MGHRA, CDR2 YSYEKL, per germline. This CDR3 has 17 amino acids.

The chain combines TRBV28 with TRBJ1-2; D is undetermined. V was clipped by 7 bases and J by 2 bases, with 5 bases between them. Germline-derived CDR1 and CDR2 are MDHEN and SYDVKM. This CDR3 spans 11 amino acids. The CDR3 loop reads CASKRNYGYTF. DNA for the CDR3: TGTGCCAGCAAACGGAACTATGGCTACACCTTC.

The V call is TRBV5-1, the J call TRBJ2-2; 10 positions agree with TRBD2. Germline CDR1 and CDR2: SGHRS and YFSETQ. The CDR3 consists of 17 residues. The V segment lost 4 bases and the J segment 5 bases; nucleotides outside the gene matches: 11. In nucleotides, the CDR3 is TGCGCCAGCAGCCCCTGGGCTAGCGGGAGTAAAACCGGGGAGCTGTTTTTT. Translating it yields CASSPWASGSKTGELFF. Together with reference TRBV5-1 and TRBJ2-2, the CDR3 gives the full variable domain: KAGVTQTPRYLIKTRGQQVTLSCSPISGHRSVSWYQQTPGQGLQFLFEYFSETQRNKGNFPGRFSGRQFSNSRSEMNVSTLELGDSALYLCASSPWASGSKTGELFFGEGSRLTVL.

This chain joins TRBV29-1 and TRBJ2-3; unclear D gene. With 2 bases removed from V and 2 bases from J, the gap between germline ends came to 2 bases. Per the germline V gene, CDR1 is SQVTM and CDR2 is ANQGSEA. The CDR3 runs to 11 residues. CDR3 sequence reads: CSVESTDTQYF. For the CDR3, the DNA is TGCAGCGTTGAATCCACAGATACGCAGTATTTT.

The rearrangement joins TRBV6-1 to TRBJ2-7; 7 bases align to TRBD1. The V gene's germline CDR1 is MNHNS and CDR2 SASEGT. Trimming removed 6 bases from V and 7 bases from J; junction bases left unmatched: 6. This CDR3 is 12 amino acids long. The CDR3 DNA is TGTGCCAGCAGATTCCGACAGGGTGAGCAGTACTTC. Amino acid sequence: CASRFRQGEQYF.

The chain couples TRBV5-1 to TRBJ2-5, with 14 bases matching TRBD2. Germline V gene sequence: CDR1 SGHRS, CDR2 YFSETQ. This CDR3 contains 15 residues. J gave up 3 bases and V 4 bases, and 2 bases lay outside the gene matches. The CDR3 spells CASSMTSGGEETQYF. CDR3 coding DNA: TGCGCCAGCAGCATGACTAGCGGGGGGGAAGAGACCCAGTACTTC.

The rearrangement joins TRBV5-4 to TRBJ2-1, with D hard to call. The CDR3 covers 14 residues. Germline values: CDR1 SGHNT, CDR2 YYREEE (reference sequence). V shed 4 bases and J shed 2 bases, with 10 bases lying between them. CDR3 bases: TGTGCCAGCAGCCAATTTGGACCCTACAATGAGCAGTTCTTC. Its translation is CASSQFGPYNEQFF.